One sample yielded the 21 T cell receptor beta chains listed below, sequenced in a study of blood T cells in healthy people across ages. Sample-barcoded 5' priming and a J-beta primer mix drove a second PCR of about 7 to 11 cycles. One entry per CDR3 protein, called by TCRdb with MiXCR from the 5' RACE reads. Altogether approximately 690,000 distinct CDR3 sequences are present, over 40% being singletons, with the ten largest covering 25% to 35%. The source material was blood. These receptors originate from a man at least 80 years old in good health.

Worth noting for this clonotype: One end of the junction does not line up with germline, which may come from a read error. The rearrangement joins TRBV28 to TRBJ2-7; D may be TRBD2 (6 bases). There are 15 residues in the CDR3. The germline V gene encodes CDR1 MDHEN and CDR2 SYDVKM. Written as DNA, the CDR3 is TGCGCCCTGGGGGGTAGGGAGTCGAGTAGGGGTGAGCAGTACTTC. Its protein is CALGGRESSRGEQYF.

V usage is TRBV21-1 and J usage is TRBJ2-7; no check of the table's D call, TRBD1, against the DNA was made. TRBV21-1 is listed as a pseudogene. This CDR3 has 15 amino acids. For the CDR3, the DNA is TGTGCCAGCAGCAAGTACCGGGACAGGGGGGACGAGCAGTACTTC. It codes for CASSKYRDRGDEQYF.

In its sample, this clonotype was seen once. The V gene is TRBV28, the J gene TRBJ2-3; 8 positions agree with TRBD2. Germline CDR1 MDHEN, CDR2 SYDVKM. V trimming: 5 bases; J trimming: 4 bases; junction bases outside the gene matches: 11. This CDR3 has 16 amino acids. The DNA for the CDR3 is TGTGCCAGCAGTCCGGCAGCGGGAGTGGTTGCAGATACGCAGTATTTT. This gives the protein CASSPAAGVVADTQYF. Drawing the rest from reference TRBV28 and TRBJ2-3, the complete variable domain is DVKVTQSSRYLVKRTGEKVFLECVQDMDHENMFWYRQDPGLGLRLIYFSYDVKMKEKGDIPEGYSVSREKKERFSLILESASTNQTSMYLCASSPAAGVVADTQYFGPGTRLTVL.

This clonotype came up a few times. The chain couples TRBV27 to TRBJ2-1; 8 nucleotides agree with TRBD2. V shed 4 bases and J 0 bases; nucleotides not matched to a gene: 5. This CDR3 is 16 amino acids long. The germline V gene has CDR1 MNHEY and CDR2 SMNVEV (reference sequence). In DNA form, the CDR3 reads TGTGCCAGCAGTTCTAGGAGCGGGAGCTCCTACAATGAGCAGTTCTTC. This translates into CASSSRSGSSYNEQFF.

The chain uses TRBV12-3 or TRBV12-4 and TRBJ2-7; D ambiguous. The CDR3 runs 16 residues. Trimming took 5 bases from V and 7 from J, leaving 24 bases between them. CDR3: CASSPPRHQFGNEQYF. In DNA form, the CDR3 reads TGTGCCAGCAGTCCCCCCCGACACCAGTTCGGCAATGAGCAGTACTTC.

V usage is TRBV6-5 and J usage is TRBJ2-3; 7 nucleotides agree with TRBD2. Germline V gene data show CDR1 as MNHEY and CDR2 as SVGAGI. After removal of 6 bases from V and 4 bases from J, the junction contained 10 bases not matched to a gene. The CDR3 runs to 15 residues. DNA of the CDR3: TGTGCCAGCAGCGATTCGGGGGGAGCCGCAGATACGCAGTATTTT. Translation: CASSDSGGAADTQYF.

This chain uses TRBV6-2 or TRBV6-3 with TRBJ2-1, with 10 bases aligning to TRBD2. Germline V lookup: CDR1 MNHEY, CDR2 SVGEGT. Trimming at V came to 6 bases and at J to 9 bases, leaving 11 bases not matched to a gene. The CDR3 totals 15 residues. CDR3 bases: TGTGCCAGCAGAAAAAGCGGGAGGGCCGAGGGTGAGCAGTTCTTC. Translating it yields CASRKSGRAEGEQFF.

V is TRBV6-6 and J is TRBJ2-5; D tentatively fits TRBD1 or TRBD2 (6 bases each). CDR3 length equals 14 residues. Germline V gene lookup returns CDR1 MNHNY and CDR2 SVGAGI (reference sequence). The germline V and J ends were trimmed by 6 bases and 11 bases, with 22 bases remaining between them. The CDR3 DNA is TGTGCCAGCAGAAGGGGGGAGAAGGGGGGTGAGCAGTACTTC. Translation: CASRRGEKGGEQYF.

In its sample, this clonotype was seen once. At one end, the junction sequence differs from germline, possibly due to a read error. The chain couples TRBV25-1 to TRBJ2-1; D is perhaps TRBD1 (5 bases). Germline assignment: CDR1 MGHDK and CDR2 SYGVNS. This CDR3 region has 14 residues. The CDR3 nucleotides are TGTGCCCGCAGTGGCCCCTCACCTAGGGGCGAGCAGTTCTTC. The encoded protein is CARSGPSPRGEQFF. Supplemented by reference TRBV25-1 and TRBJ2-1, the full variable domain reads EADIYQTPRYLVIGTGKKITLECSQTMGHDKMYWYQQDPGMELHLIHYSYGVNSTEKGDLSSESTVSRIRTEHFPLTLESARPSHTSQYLCARSGPSPRGEQFFGPGTRLTVL.

This clonotype was recorded a few times. This may arise from a read error, as a much more abundant clone is one base away. The CDR3 here is CSARDRGLYNEQYF. The CDR3 DNA is TGCAGTGCTAGGGACAGGGGGCTTTACAATGAGCAGTACTTC. V is TRBV20-1 and J is TRBJ2-7; 11 bases map to TRBD1. Germline trimming cut 3 bases from V and 7 bases from J; bases unmatched to any gene: 8. This CDR3 region has 14 residues. Germline CDR1 DFQATT, CDR2 SNEGSKA (reference sequence).

This chain links TRBV24-1 with TRBJ2-2, with TRBD1 matching over 7 bases. With V trimmed by 5 bases and J by 8 bases, 7 bases remained unmatched. The CDR3 is 14 amino acids. Germline loops: CDR1 KGHDR, CDR2 SFDVKD. CDR3 residues: CATSADRRRGELFF. Written as DNA, the CDR3 is TGTGCCACCAGTGCGGACAGGCGAAGAGGGGAGCTGTTTTTT.

J is TRBJ2-7 and V is TRBV19; the D is unclear. CDR1 and CDR2 from the germline V gene are LNHDA and SQIVND (reference sequence). Trimming left V 3 bases short and J 5 bases short, with 17 bases between. This CDR3 has 15 residues. CDR3 residues: CASSIKVVGVNEQYF. The CDR3, as DNA: TGTGCCAGTAGTATCAAAGTAGTGGGTGTAAACGAGCAGTACTTC. The full variable domain, its missing parts supplied by reference TRBV19 and TRBJ2-7, is DGGITQSPKYLFRKEGQNVTLSCEQNLNHDAMYWYRQDPGQGLRLIYYSQIVNDFQKGDIAEGYSVSREKKESFPLTVTSAQKNPTAFYLCASSIKVVGVNEQYFGPGTRLTVT.

This clonotype occurred many times. The chain is built from TRBV5-1 and TRBJ2-3, with a possible D match to TRBD2 (7 bases). This CDR3 region has 14 residues. The V gene's germline CDR1 is SGHRS and CDR2 YFSETQ. Between the trimmed V and J ends, which lost 3 bases and 4 bases, there was a span of 12 bases. DNA for the CDR3: TGCGCCAGCAGCTCCTCCGGGGGGCCAGATACGCAGTATTTT. Translation: CASSSSGGPDTQYF.

This clonotype was counted at least ten times. The gene calls are TRBV7-2 and TRBJ2-1; no clear D. The germline gives CDR1 SGHTA, CDR2 FQGNSA. Trimming took off 1 base at V and 9 bases at J, with 7 bases between the two ends. The CDR3 extends over 12 amino acids. CDR3 amino acids: CASSLVFREQFF. DNA of the CDR3: TGTGCCAGCAGCTTAGTATTCCGTGAGCAGTTCTTC.

The chain carries TRBV6-5 and TRBJ1-2, with D unclear. The CDR3 totals 13 residues. Per germline, CDR1 MNHEY and CDR2 SVGAGI. V was pared by 5 bases and J by 4 bases, with 11 bases between. The CDR3 protein is CASSRLGSYGYTF. The CDR3 DNA reads TGTGCCAGCAGTAGGCTTGGTAGCTATGGCTACACCTTC.

The chain combines TRBV7-2 with TRBJ2-1, with 10 nucleotides matching TRBD2. CDR1 SGHTA and CDR2 FQGNSA come from the germline V gene. The CDR3 extends over 16 amino acids. Trimming removed 0 bases from V and 13 bases from J; junction bases left unmatched: 12. CDR3 sequence: CASSLAGAGGQETQFF. The CDR3, as DNA: TGTGCCAGCAGCTTAGCGGGAGCGGGGGGGCAAGAGACCCAGTTCTTC. The full variable domain, with the rest looked up from reference TRBV7-2 and TRBJ2-1, is GAGVSQSPSNKVTEKGKDVELRCDPISGHTALYWYRQSLGQGLEFLIYFQGNSAPDKSGLPSDRFSAERTGGSVSTLTIQRTQQEDSAVYLCASSLAGAGGQETQFFGPGTRLTVL.

The gene calls are TRBV2 and TRBJ1-4, with D maybe TRBD1 (5 bases). The germline V gene encodes CDR1 SNHLY and CDR2 FYNNEI. Deletions cut 5 bases from V and 6 bases from J, with 19 bases between. This CDR3 has 16 residues. CDR3 sequence: CASSPARDGAYEKLFF. The CDR3 nucleotides read TGTGCCAGCAGTCCTGCCCGGGACGGGGCCTATGAAAAACTGTTTTTT. The complete variable domain, with remaining parts taken from reference TRBV2 and TRBJ1-4, reads EPEVTQTPSHQVTQMGQEVILRCVPISNHLYFYWYRQILGQKVEFLVSFYNNEISEKSEIFDDQFSVERPDGSNFTLKIRSTKLEDSAMYFCASSPARDGAYEKLFFGSGTQLSVL.

The chain joins TRBV20-1 to TRBJ1-2, with 12 positions matching TRBD1. Germline CDR1 and CDR2: DFQATT and SNEGSKA (reference sequence). The CDR3 contains 15 residues. The trim removed 1 base at V and 1 base at J, leaving 1 base unmatched. CDR3 amino acids: CSARGDRGHNYGYTF. CDR3 in DNA: TGCAGTGCTAGAGGGGACAGGGGGCATAACTATGGCTACACCTTC.

This clonotype was seen only a few times. The CDR3 nucleotides are TGCGCCACACAGGGGGGAAGCAATCAGCCCCAGCATTTT. This sequence encodes CATQGGSNQPQHF. V and J are TRBV29-1 and TRBJ1-5, with 8 bases identical to TRBD1. The CDR3 totals 13 residues. Per the germline V gene, CDR1 is SQVTM and CDR2 is ANQGSEA.

V is TRBV29-1 and J is TRBJ2-3; D is unresolved. V dropped 4 bases and J dropped 1 base, with 9 bases sitting between them. CDR3 length: 13 residues. From germline, CDR1 is SQVTM and CDR2 ANQGSEA. The CDR3, as DNA: TGCAGCGTTGGGGCTCTAGGCACAGATACGCAGTATTTT. This codes for CSVGALGTDTQYF.

This clonotype was seen at least ten times. V gene TRBV11-2 combines with J gene TRBJ2-5; a possible D gene is TRBD2 (7 bases). The CDR3 contains 15 residues. Trimming left V 0 bases short and J 4 bases short, with 12 bases between. Germline V gives CDR1 SGHAT, CDR2 FQNNGV. CDR3 in DNA: TGTGCCAGCAGCTTAGAGCGGGGGCCGCCAGAGACCCAGTACTTC. Translated, it gives CASSLERGPPETQYF.